These 8 T cell receptor beta chains share one sample of origin, sequenced in a study of siplizumab effects on memory and regulatory T cells. TCRdb's copy holds only in-frame clones and misses some; the assay was immunoSEQ multiplex PCR. Counted here are 50,000 to 70,000 clones, roughly 97% occurring once; the ten biggest clones make up approximately 0.1%. Specimen: naive CD8+ T cells sorted from blood. These receptors were obtained from a human donor in good health.

CDR3 coding DNA: TGTGCCAGCAGATTGTGGGGGGCCCCCTACGAGCAGTACTTC. Encoded protein: CASRLWGAPYEQYF. The genes are TRBV5-4 and TRBJ2-7; D tentatively fits TRBD1 or TRBD2 (6 bases each). Trimming stripped 5 bases from V and 2 bases from J, with 14 bases between. CDR3 size: 14 residues. Germline CDR1 and CDR2: SGHNT and YYREEE (reference sequence).

The chain links TRBV7-9 to TRBJ1-5; TRBD1 matches at 8 bases. There are 14 residues in the CDR3. Germline loops: CDR1 SEHNR, CDR2 FQNEAQ (reference sequence). The V segment lost 5 bases and the J segment 5 bases; nucleotides outside the gene matches: 5. CDR3 protein: CASSQTGDYQPQHF. CDR3 DNA: TGTGCCAGCAGCCAGACAGGGGATTATCAGCCCCAGCATTTT.

The V and J genes are TRBV7-3 and TRBJ2-1, with D perhaps matching TRBD1 (5 bases). Germline CDR1 is SGHTA and CDR2 is FQGTGA. The CDR3 consists of 14 residues. Deletions cut 6 bases from V and 0 bases from J, with 9 bases between. CDR3 protein: CASSRQSSYNEQFF. The CDR3, as DNA: TGTGCCAGCAGTCGACAGAGCTCCTACAATGAGCAGTTCTTC.

The chain joins TRBV9 to TRBJ1-3; weak D call: TRBD1 (5 bases). This CDR3 region has 15 residues. Germline V gene sequence: CDR1 SGDLS, CDR2 YYNGEE. Trimming left V 0 bases short and J 0 bases short, with 7 bases between. The CDR3 DNA is TGTGCCAGCAGCGTAGGCGGGGGCTCTGGAAACACCATATATTTT. Translating it yields CASSVGGGSGNTIYF.

This rearrangement joins TRBV6-6 to TRBJ1-2; D gene unclear. Germline CDR1 is MNHNY and CDR2 is SVGAGI (reference sequence). The CDR3 length is 14 residues. The V end was cut by 6 bases, the J end by 1 base, with 12 bases between. CDR3 in DNA: TGTGCCAGCAGGGCACATGGGGATAACTATGGCTACACCTTC. Its translation: CASRAHGDNYGYTF.

This rearrangement joins TRBV7-9 to TRBJ2-3; D may match TRBD1 or TRBD2 (5 bases each). The CDR3 contains 15 residues. V lost 1 base to trimming and J lost 4 bases, with 12 bases between them. Germline assignment: CDR1 SEHNR and CDR2 FQNEAQ (reference sequence). CDR3 sequence (DNA): TGTGCCAGCAGCTTAGGGGGGACCTCCGCAGATACGCAGTATTTT. This gives the protein CASSLGGTSADTQYF.

The chain is built from TRBV28 and TRBJ2-7; D not resolved. Germline CDR1 reads MDHEN; CDR2 reads SYDVKM. V lost 7 bases and J lost 2, with 15 bases in between. The CDR3 is 14 amino acids. The CDR3 here is CASNVPRPPYEQYF. CDR3 DNA sequence: TGTGCCAGCAACGTTCCCCGCCCCCCCTACGAGCAGTACTTC.

The chain carries TRBV9 and TRBJ1-3; D is perhaps TRBD1 (5 bases). From germline, CDR1 is SGDLS and CDR2 YYNGEE. Deletions cut 4 bases from V and 2 bases from J, with 19 bases between. This CDR3 has 17 residues. The CDR3 coding sequence is TGTGCCAGCAGCCGTAGTCAGGGAAGCACAACTGGAAACACCATATATTTT. Residues: CASSRSQGSTTGNTIYF. The whole variable domain, filled in from reference TRBV9 and TRBJ1-3, reads DSGVTQTPKHLITATGQRVTLRCSPRSGDLSVYWYQQSLDQGLQFLIQYYNGEERAKGNILERFSAQQFPDLHSELNLSSLELGDSALYFCASSRSQGSTTGNTIYFGEGSWLTVV.